This paragraph reports one TCR beta chain. This entry comes from a study of blood T cell repertoires in COVID-19. The CDR3 loop spans 15 amino acids. Germline CDR1 is DFQATT and CDR2 is SNEGSKA (reference sequence). The V end lost 3 bases, the J end lost 9 bases, and 21 bases lay between the germline ends. Authors' processing steps: Estimation of nucleated cell counts relied on the amplification of reference gene primers. Clones were sequenced by immunoSEQ multiplex PCR, and TCRdb holds only the in-frame ones, with some missing. The DNA was the basis for D and trimming; V, J and clone size are from that table. The repertoire holds fewer than 350,000 clones, 85% seen once, with roughly 2.6% in the top ten. Among Cohort 3 donors, those recovered had two negative PCRs, clearance, or symptom resolution.

This chain connects TRBV20-1 to TRBJ2-1; the D gene is possibly TRBD2 (6 bases). What was sequenced was PBMCs or T cells enriched from blood (not recorded which). This TCR was recovered from a woman aged 45-65 years who had recovered from COVID-19. Here the CDR3 DNA reads TGCAGTGCTAGTGGCGGACTGGCAGTGGGGGGTGAGCAGTTCTTC. The encoded protein is CSASGGLAVGGEQFF.